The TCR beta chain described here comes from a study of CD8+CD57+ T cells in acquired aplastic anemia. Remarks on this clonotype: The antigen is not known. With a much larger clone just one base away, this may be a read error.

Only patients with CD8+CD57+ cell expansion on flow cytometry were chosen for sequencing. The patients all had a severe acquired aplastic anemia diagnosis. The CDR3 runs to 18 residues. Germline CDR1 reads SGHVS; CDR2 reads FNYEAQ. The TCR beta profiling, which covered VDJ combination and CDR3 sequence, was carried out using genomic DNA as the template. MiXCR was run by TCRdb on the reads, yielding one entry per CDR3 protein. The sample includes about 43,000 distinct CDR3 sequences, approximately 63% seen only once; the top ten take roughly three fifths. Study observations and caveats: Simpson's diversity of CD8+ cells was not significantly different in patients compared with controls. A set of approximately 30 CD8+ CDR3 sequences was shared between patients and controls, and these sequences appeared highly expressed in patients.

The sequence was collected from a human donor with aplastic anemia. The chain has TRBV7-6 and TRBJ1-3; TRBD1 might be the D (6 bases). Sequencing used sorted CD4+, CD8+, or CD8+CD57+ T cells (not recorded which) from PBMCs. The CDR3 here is CAGSPLRFQGRSGNTIYF. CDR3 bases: TGTGCCGGCAGCCCGCTACGATTCCAGGGGCGCTCTGGAAACACCATATATTTT.